This T cell receptor (beta chain) was identified in a study of blood T cells in healthy people across ages. Germline loops: CDR1 LGHDT, CDR2 YNNKEL (reference sequence). J gave up 3 bases and V 4 bases, and 8 bases lay outside the gene matches. The length of the CDR3 is 15 residues. General observations from the study: Any changes in expanded clonotypes were possibly confounded, as donor CMV status remained unknown.

With a J-beta primer mix and a sample-barcoded 5' primer, a second PCR ran about 6 to 11 cycles. Every molecule of cDNA carried a tag from a template-switch adaptor with 12 random nucleotides. TCRdb itself ran the 5' RACE reads through MiXCR, one entry per CDR3 protein. The sample records hundreds of thousands of distinct CDR3 sequences, under 50% being singletons. This clonotype was counted a few times. Its antigen is still unknown. The chain has TRBV3-1 and TRBJ2-7; 8 bases agree with TRBD2. Sequencing used blood. The sequence was obtained from a man aged 25-45 years in good health. CDR3 in DNA: TGTGCCAGCAGCCGTAGCGGGGCAGTTCGCTACGAGCAGTACTTC. This codes for CASSRSGAVRYEQYF.